This T cell receptor (beta chain) comes out of a study of control samples from healthy donors and cancer patients. Data came from immunoSEQ multiplex PCR; TCRdb stores just in-frame clones and leaves some out. The sample lists about 110,000 clones, around 80% occurring once. The V gene's germline CDR1 is SGHVS and CDR2 FNYEAQ. Trimming cost V 1 base and J 1 base, with 16 bases left between them. The CDR3 extends over 17 amino acids. Input material: blood. The chain links TRBV7-6 to TRBJ1-1; a weak D match, TRBD1 (6 bases). This sequence originates from a man between 18 and 35 years old in good health. The DNA of the CDR3 is TGTGCCAGCAGCTTAGTAAGGTCGGGACACGCGAACACTGAAGCTTTCTTT. It codes for CASSLVRSGHANTEAFF.